The entry below gives a single TCR beta chain sequence along with its context. The data were taken from a study of blood T cell repertoires in COVID-19. Turning to the study itself: The study drew acute and convalescent COVID-19 samples from the United States, Italy and Spain. The analysed material was cDNA or gDNA that came from T cells, B-cell-depleted T cells, or PBMCs.

In the study's own analysis: Quantification of nucleated cells was approximated via reference gene primer amplification. Measured with immunoSEQ multiplex PCR; TCRdb has only the in-frame clones, and not every one. The V and J calls and clone size were taken over from that table, and D and trimming were inferred from the DNA. The repertoire holds approximately 270,000 clones, with just over 85% as singletons. CDR3 length: 17 residues. Trimming removed 5 bases from V and 7 bases from J; junction bases left unmatched: 14. Germline V gene lookup returns CDR1 SGHTA and CDR2 FQGNSA. Two negative PCRs, clearance, or symptom resolution had been documented for recovered Cohort 3 donors.

The sequenced material came from PBMCs or T cells enriched from blood (not recorded which). The receptor was isolated from a middle-aged man who had recovered from COVID-19. J is TRBJ2-1 and V is TRBV7-2, with 10 bases identical to TRBD2. Here the CDR3 DNA reads TGTGCCAGCAGCCCCAGACTAGCGGGCCCTACAGGGAATGAGCAGTTCTTC. Amino acid sequence: CASSPRLAGPTGNEQFF.